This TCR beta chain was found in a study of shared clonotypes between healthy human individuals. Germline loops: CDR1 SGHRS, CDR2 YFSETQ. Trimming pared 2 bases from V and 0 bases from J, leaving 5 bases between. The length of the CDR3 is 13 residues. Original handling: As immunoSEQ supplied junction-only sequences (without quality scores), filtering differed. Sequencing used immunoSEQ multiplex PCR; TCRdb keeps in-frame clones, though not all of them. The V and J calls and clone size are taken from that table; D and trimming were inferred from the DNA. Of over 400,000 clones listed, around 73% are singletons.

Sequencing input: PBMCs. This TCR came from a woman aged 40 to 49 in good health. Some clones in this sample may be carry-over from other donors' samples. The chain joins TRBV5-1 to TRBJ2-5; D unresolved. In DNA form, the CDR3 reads TGCGCCAGCAGCTTCTCGTACCAAGAGACCCAGTACTTC. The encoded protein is CASSFSYQETQYF. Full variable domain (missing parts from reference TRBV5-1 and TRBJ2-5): KAGVTQTPRYLIKTRGQQVTLSCSPISGHRSVSWYQQTPGQGLQFLFEYFSETQRNKGNFPGRFSGRQFSNSRSEMNVSTLELGDSALYLCASSFSYQETQYFGPGTRLLVL.